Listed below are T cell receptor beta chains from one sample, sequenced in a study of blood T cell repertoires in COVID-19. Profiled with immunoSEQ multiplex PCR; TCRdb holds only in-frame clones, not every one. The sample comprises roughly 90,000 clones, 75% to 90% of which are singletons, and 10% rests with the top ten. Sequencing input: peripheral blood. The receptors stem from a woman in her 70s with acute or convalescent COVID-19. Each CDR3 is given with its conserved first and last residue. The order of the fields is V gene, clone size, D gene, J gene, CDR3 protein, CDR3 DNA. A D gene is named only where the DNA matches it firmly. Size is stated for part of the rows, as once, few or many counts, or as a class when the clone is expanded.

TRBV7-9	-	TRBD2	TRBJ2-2	CASSFIAGAATGELFF	TGTGCCAGCAGCTTTATAGCGGGAGCGGCGACCGGGGAGCTGTTTTTT
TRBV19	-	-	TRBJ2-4	CASSINSILAKNIQYF	TGTGCCAGTAGTATCAACTCGATACTAGCCAAAAACATTCAGTACTTC
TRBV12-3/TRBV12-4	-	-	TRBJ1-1	CASSYREFAEAFF	TGTGCCAGCAGTTACAGGGAGTTCGCTGAAGCTTTCTTT
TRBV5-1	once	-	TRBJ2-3	CASRPSVARTDTQYF	TGCGCCAGCAGGCCCTCCGTTGCGCGAACAGATACGCAGTATTTT
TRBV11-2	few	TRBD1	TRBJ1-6	CASSYRRVQGAYSPLHF	TGTGCCAGCAGCTACAGACGGGTGCAGGGGGCATATTCACCCCTCCACTTT
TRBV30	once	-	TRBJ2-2	CAWSVLRTGELFF	TGTGCCTGGAGTGTACTCCGCACCGGGGAGCTGTTTTTT
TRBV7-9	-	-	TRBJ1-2	CASSFLREGYGYTF	TGTGCCAGCAGCTTCCTCAGGGAAGGCTATGGCTACACCTTC
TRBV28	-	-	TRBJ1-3	CASRSQGYSGNTIYF	TGTGCCAGCAGATCCCAGGGGTACAGTGGAAACACCATATATTTT
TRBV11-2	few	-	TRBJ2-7	CASSLRGNEQYF	TGTGCCAGCAGCTTAAGGGGTAACGAGCAGTACTTC
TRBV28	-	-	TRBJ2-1	CASSSLYPTRRDNEQFF	TGTGCCAGCAGTTCACTTTACCCTACCCGCCGCGACAATGAGCAGTTCTTC
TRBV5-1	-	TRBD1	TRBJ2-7	CASSLVPPGQLSYEQYF	TGCGCCAGCAGCTTGGTACCCCCGGGACAGCTCTCCTACGAGCAGTACTTC
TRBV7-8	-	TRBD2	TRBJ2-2	CASSLTPGLAGAGELFF	TGTGCCAGCAGCCTTACTCCGGGACTAGCGGGAGCCGGGGAGCTGTTTTTT
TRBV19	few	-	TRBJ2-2	CASSIETGTGELFF	TGTGCCAGTAGTATTGAGACGGGCACCGGGGAGCTGTTTTTT
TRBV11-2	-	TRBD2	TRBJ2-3	CASSFSGSADTQYF	TGTGCCAGCAGCTTCAGCGGGAGCGCAGATACGCAGTATTTT
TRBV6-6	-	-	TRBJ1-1	CASSRRGMNTEAFF	TGTGCCAGCAGTCGACGGGGGATGAACACTGAAGCTTTCTTT
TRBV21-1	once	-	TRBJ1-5	CASSKSWDRGSPFSNQPQHF	TGTGCCAGCAGCAAAAGCTGGGACAGGGGGAGTCCCTTTAGCAATCAGCCCCAGCATTTT
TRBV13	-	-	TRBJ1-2	CASSLGTGTTYGYTF	TGTGCCAGCAGCTTAGGGACAGGTACGACCTATGGCTACACCTTC